This TCR beta chain appears in the sequencing data of a study of cytomegalovirus exposure and HLA in healthy donors. In germline, CDR1 is MNHNS, CDR2 SASEGT. Trimming stripped 0 bases from V and 1 base from J, with 9 bases between. This CDR3 comprises 16 residues. TCRdb's copy holds only in-frame clones and misses some; the assay was immunoSEQ multiplex PCR. The data hold 250,000 to 350,000 clones, with 70% to 90% observed a single time. The material sequenced was PBMCs. The TCR originated in a man aged 25 to 40 in good health and CMV-seronegative. The rearrangement joins TRBV6-1 to TRBJ1-4; D possibly corresponds to TRBD1 (5 bases). For the CDR3, the DNA is TGTGCCAGCAGTGAAGCCCAGGGTGTAACTAATGAAAAACTGTTTTTT. This translates into CASSEAQGVTNEKLFF.